The clone carrying this T cell receptor (beta chain) is called medium-sized based on its frequency. Its cognate antigen is unknown. The data belong to a study of T cell clusters in autoimmune cytopenias. TRB rearrangements were amplified by touch-down multiplex PCR with mixed TRB-A/B primers. With the multiplex PCR reads reprocessed, TCRdb shows one record per CDR3 protein and no DNA. The sample yields fewer than 3,500 distinct CDR3 sequences, of which the top ten take up approximately 3.5%. Findings and limits, study-wide: Primary autoimmune cytopenia patients appeared to lack physiological T cell clusters present in healthy donors. No cluster-lack signature appeared between secondary cytopenia and chronic lymphocytic leukemia patients, apparently due to lymphoma masking. Exclusive TRB clusters were about 2.8-fold more numerous in healthy donors than in active autoimmune hepatitis. TRB repertoire shifts in secondary cytopenia and chronic lymphocytic leukemia mostly reflected lymphoma, not autoimmunity.

TRB was amplified from around 0.25 ug of peripheral blood genomic DNA per sample. The CDR3 extends over 12 amino acids. In germline, CDR1 is SGHAT, CDR2 FQDESV (reference sequence). The gene calls are TRBV11-1 and TRBJ1-1; without DNA, the TCRdb call of TRBD1 cannot be checked. The clonotype comes from a human donor with an autoimmune cytopenia or autoimmune hepatitis (not recorded which). Sequencing used peripheral blood. The CDR3 sequence: CASGYRDTEAFF.